This is a list of T cell receptor beta chains from one sample in a study of long-term antiretroviral therapy in people with HIV. The protocol was immunoSEQ multiplex PCR, while the TCRdb copy is restricted to in-frame clones and leaves out a portion. Among tens of thousands of clones listed, 95% were seen once. The specimen was unsorted PBMCs, collected 5.3 years after starting antiretroviral therapy. Receptor source: a man aged 45-60 years with HIV. Both conserved end residues are part of each CDR3. A D gene is named only where the DNA matches it firmly. Clone size is shown for a subset of rows, as once, few, many or a class of expanded clone.

CASSKASRGRNSPLHF	TGTGCCAGCAGCAAAGCGAGCAGGGGCCGGAATTCACCCCTCCACTTT	.	.	TRBV21-1	16	TRBJ1-6
CASSPLALAGAKDTQYF	TGTGCCAGCAGCCCCCTGGCGTTAGCGGGGGCGAAAGATACGCAGTATTTT	.	TRBD2	TRBV5-4	17	TRBJ2-3
CASTYRVDGELFF	TGTGCCAGCACCTACAGGGTAGACGGGGAGCTGTTTTTT	.	.	TRBV6-5	13	TRBJ2-2
CASRAGTGTANYGYTF	TGCGCCAGCAGAGCCGGGACAGGGACCGCTAACTATGGCTACACCTTC	.	TRBD1	TRBV5-1	16	TRBJ1-2
CAWSVPQTGGRTEAFF	TGTGCCTGGAGTGTTCCCCAAACAGGGGGCAGGACTGAAGCTTTCTTT	once	TRBD1	TRBV30	16	TRBJ1-1
CASSLDGGYYEQYF	TGTGCCAGCAGTTTAGACGGCGGATACTACGAGCAGTACTTC	.	.	TRBV27	14	TRBJ2-7
CASSHGTSGGGAYEQYF	TGTGCCAGCAGCCACGGGACTAGCGGGGGGGGAGCCTACGAGCAGTACTTC	few	TRBD2	TRBV9	17	TRBJ2-7
CASSLIPAGDLHF	TGTGCCAGCAGTTTAATCCCTGCTGGGGACCTCCACTTT	.	.	TRBV27	13	TRBJ1-6
CASSPRQVGAKNIQYF	TGTGCCAGCAGCCCTCGGCAGGTAGGCGCCAAAAACATTCAGTACTTC	.	.	TRBV9	16	TRBJ2-4
CASSDWEDINEKLFF	TGTGCCAGCAGTGACTGGGAAGATATAAATGAAAAACTGTTTTTT	.	.	TRBV6-4	15	TRBJ1-4
CASSAHRDRGPDTEAFF	TGTGCCAGCAGCGCACACCGGGACAGGGGGCCGGACACTGAAGCTTTCTTT	.	TRBD1	TRBV9	17	TRBJ1-1
CASSLAGANTEAFF	TGTGCCAGCAGCCTCGCGGGGGCGAACACTGAAGCTTTCTTT	once	.	TRBV7-6	14	TRBJ1-1
CASSQKRAASETQYF	TGCGCCAGCAGCCAAAAGAGGGCGGCGAGCGAGACCCAGTACTTC	.	.	TRBV4-3	15	TRBJ2-5
CASSPQQGNVAFF	TGTGCCAGTAGCCCGCAACAGGGAAACGTAGCTTTCTTT	few	.	TRBV19	13	TRBJ1-1
CASSNPGGTGEYEQYF	TGTGCCAGCAGCAATCCCGGTGGAACAGGGGAGTACGAGCAGTACTTC	.	TRBD1	TRBV7-6	16	TRBJ2-7
CASRGRAGELFF	TGTGCCAGCAGAGGCAGGGCCGGGGAGCTGTTTTTT	.	.	TRBV21-1	12	TRBJ2-2
CASSSRLSSYNSPLHF	TGCGCCAGCAGCTCCCGTCTTAGCTCCTATAATTCACCCCTCCACTTT	.	.	TRBV5-1	16	TRBJ1-6
CAISESGQGGTEAFF	TGTGCCATCAGTGAGTCGGGACAGGGAGGCACTGAAGCTTTCTTT	once	TRBD1	TRBV10-3	15	TRBJ1-1
CASSLHGRGPYEQYF	TGTGCCAGCAGTTTACACGGGAGGGGCCCCTACGAGCAGTACTTC	.	TRBD2	TRBV27	15	TRBJ2-7
CSVGDPGYTF	TGCAGCGTTGGGGATCCTGGCTACACCTTC	few	.	TRBV29-1	10	TRBJ1-2
CASSGQGNSPLHF	TGTGCCAGCAGCGGACAGGGGAATTCACCCCTCCACTTT	.	TRBD1	TRBV7-2	13	TRBJ1-6
CASSWSETNSPLHF	TGCGCCAGCAGCTGGTCAGAAACCAATTCACCCCTCCACTTT	.	.	TRBV5-1	14	TRBJ1-6
CAWSVPGTGGVGGYTF	TGTGCCTGGAGTGTACCTGGGACAGGGGGAGTCGGTGGCTACACCTTC	.	TRBD1	TRBV30	16	TRBJ1-2
CASSLNIGAGEAFF	TGCGCCAGCAGCTTGAATATTGGGGCTGGGGAGGCTTTCTTT	.	.	TRBV5-1	14	TRBJ1-1
CASSITSSYGYTF	TGTGCCAGCAGTATAACGTCCAGCTATGGCTACACCTTC	once	.	TRBV6-1	13	TRBJ1-2
CASSVRTSGGEQFF	TGTGCCAGCAGCGTAAGGACTAGCGGGGGCGAGCAGTTCTTC	.	TRBD2	TRBV9	14	TRBJ2-1
CASSKINSLYNEQFF	TGTGCCAGCAGCAAAATTAACTCTCTTTACAATGAGCAGTTCTTC	.	.	TRBV5-6	15	TRBJ2-1
CASSYRLAGVYEQYF	TGTGCCAGCAGTTACCGACTAGCGGGGGTCTACGAGCAGTACTTC	.	TRBD2	TRBV6-5	15	TRBJ2-7
CASSLSTSGGRTGELFF	TGTGCCAGCAGCTTAAGCACTAGCGGGGGAAGGACCGGGGAGCTGTTTTTT	.	TRBD2	TRBV7-9	17	TRBJ2-2
CASRQGGNTIYF	TGTGCCAGCCGGCAGGGAGGAAACACCATATATTTT	.	.	TRBV6-1	12	TRBJ1-3
CASSLEEGMRYSNQPQHF	TGTGCCAGCAGCTTAGAGGAGGGAATGAGGTATAGCAATCAGCCCCAGCATTTT	.	.	TRBV11-3	18	TRBJ1-5
CASSLGGVYGGYEQYF	TGTGCCAGCAGCTTGGGAGGGGTTTATGGCGGCTACGAGCAGTACTTC	once	.	TRBV5-6	16	TRBJ2-7
CASSYSDRGSYEQYF	TGTGCCAGCAGTTACAGTGACAGGGGGTCCTACGAGCAGTACTTC	.	TRBD1	TRBV6-5	15	TRBJ2-7
CASSRGSAREQYF	TGTGCCAGCAGCCGGGGCAGTGCTCGAGAGCAGTACTTC	.	.	TRBV11-1	13	TRBJ2-7
CASVAAISGEQYF	TGTGCCAGCGTGGCAGCAATTTCGGGCGAGCAGTACTTC	.	.	TRBV6-1	13	TRBJ2-7
CASSLAAGNQPQHF	TGTGCCAGCAGTCTGGCGGCTGGGAATCAGCCCCAGCATTTT	once	.	TRBV27	14	TRBJ1-5
CASSFVGAYEQYF	TGTGCCAGCAGCTTCGTGGGGGCCTACGAGCAGTACTTC	once	.	TRBV5-5	13	TRBJ2-7
CSVPDREETQYF	TGCAGCGTTCCAGACAGAGAAGAGACCCAGTACTTC	.	.	TRBV29-1	12	TRBJ2-5
CASTPGGGADTQYF	TGTGCCAGCACCCCCGGCGGGGGGGCAGATACGCAGTATTTT	.	TRBD2	TRBV6-6	14	TRBJ2-3
CASSSSGGALSGELFF	TGTGCCAGCAGCTCTAGCGGGGGGGCCCTTTCCGGGGAGCTGTTTTTT	.	TRBD2	TRBV9	16	TRBJ2-2
CASSQEAFSEAFF	TGTGCCAGCAGCCAAGAAGCCTTCAGTGAAGCTTTCTTT	.	.	TRBV4-2	13	TRBJ1-1
CARGGADTQYF	TGCGCGCGGGGGGGGGCGGATACGCAGTATTTT	.	TRBD2	TRBV2	11	TRBJ2-3
CASSQAAGATEQFF	TGTGCCAGCAGCCAAGCAGCGGGGGCTACTGAGCAGTTCTTC	.	TRBD2	TRBV4-2	14	TRBJ2-1
CASRMTGFYEQYF	TGTGCCAGCAGGATGACAGGGTTCTACGAGCAGTACTTC	.	TRBD1	TRBV5-6	13	TRBJ2-7
CASSYGTGGADTQYF	TGTGCCAGCAGTTACGGGACAGGGGGAGCGGATACGCAGTATTTT	.	TRBD1	TRBV6-5	15	TRBJ2-3
CASSPPIKQRMNTEAFF	TGTGCCAGCTCACCACCGATTAAACAGAGGATGAACACTGAAGCTTTCTTT	.	.	TRBV18	17	TRBJ1-1
CASSQEEARVAGGGYGYTF	TGCGCCAGCAGCCAAGAGGAAGCAAGGGTGGCAGGGGGAGGATATGGCTACACCTTC	.	TRBD1	TRBV4-3	19	TRBJ1-2
CARSSGTSVTDTQYF	TGTGCCAGAAGCTCCGGGACTAGCGTCACAGATACGCAGTATTTT	.	TRBD2	TRBV5-3	15	TRBJ2-3
CASSLDISYEQYF	TGCGCCAGCAGCTTGGACATTTCCTACGAGCAGTACTTC	.	.	TRBV5-1	13	TRBJ2-7
CASLGGTMNTEAFF	TGTGCCAGCCTAGGGGGCACGATGAACACTGAAGCTTTCTTT	.	TRBD1	TRBV19	14	TRBJ1-1
CASSQDVTMTDTQYF	TGCGCCAGCAGCCAAGATGTTACAATGACAGATACGCAGTATTTT	.	.	TRBV4-3	15	TRBJ2-3